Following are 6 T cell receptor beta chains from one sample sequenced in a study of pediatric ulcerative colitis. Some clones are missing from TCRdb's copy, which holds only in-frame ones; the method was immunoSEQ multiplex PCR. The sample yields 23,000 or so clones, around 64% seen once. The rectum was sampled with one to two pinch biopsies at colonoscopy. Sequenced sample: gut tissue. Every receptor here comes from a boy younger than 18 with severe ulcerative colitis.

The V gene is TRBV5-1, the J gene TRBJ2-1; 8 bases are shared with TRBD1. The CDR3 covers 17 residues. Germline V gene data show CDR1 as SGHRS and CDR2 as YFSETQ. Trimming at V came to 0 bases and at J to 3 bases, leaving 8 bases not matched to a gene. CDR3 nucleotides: TGCGCCAGCAGCTTGGGGGCAGGGGGCATCAGCTACAATGAGCAGTTCTTC. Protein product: CASSLGAGGISYNEQFF. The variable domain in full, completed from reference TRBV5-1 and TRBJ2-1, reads KAGVTQTPRYLIKTRGQQVTLSCSPISGHRSVSWYQQTPGQGLQFLFEYFSETQRNKGNFPGRFSGRQFSNSRSEMNVSTLELGDSALYLCASSLGAGGISYNEQFFGPGTRLTVL.

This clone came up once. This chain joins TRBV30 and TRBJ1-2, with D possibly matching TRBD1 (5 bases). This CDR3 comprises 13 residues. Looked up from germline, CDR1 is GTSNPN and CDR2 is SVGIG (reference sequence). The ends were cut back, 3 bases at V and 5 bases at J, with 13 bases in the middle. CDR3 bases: TGTGCCTGGAGGACAGCTAGTACTTATGGCTACACCTTC. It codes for CAWRTASTYGYTF.

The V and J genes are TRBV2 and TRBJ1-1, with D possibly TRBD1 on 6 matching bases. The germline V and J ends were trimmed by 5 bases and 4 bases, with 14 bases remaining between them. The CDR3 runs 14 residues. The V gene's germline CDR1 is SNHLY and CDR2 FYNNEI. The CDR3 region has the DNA TGTGCCAGCAGTCCCGGTGGGGGCGGCACTGAAGCTTTCTTT. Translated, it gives CASSPGGGGTEAFF. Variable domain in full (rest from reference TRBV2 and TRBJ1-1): EPEVTQTPSHQVTQMGQEVILRCVPISNHLYFYWYRQILGQKVEFLVSFYNNEISEKSEIFDDQFSVERPDGSNFTLKIRSTKLEDSAMYFCASSPGGGGTEAFFGQGTRLTVV.

For the CDR3, the DNA is TGTGCCTGGAGCCGGGACAGGGTAGGAGGAGGCTACACCTTC. Amino acids: CAWSRDRVGGGYTF. This rearrangement joins TRBV30 to TRBJ1-2; 9 nucleotides agree with TRBD1. The CDR3 spans 14 residues. CDR1 is GTSNPN and CDR2 is SVGIG in the germline V gene (reference sequence). J lost 8 bases, V lost 3 bases, and 10 bases had no gene match.

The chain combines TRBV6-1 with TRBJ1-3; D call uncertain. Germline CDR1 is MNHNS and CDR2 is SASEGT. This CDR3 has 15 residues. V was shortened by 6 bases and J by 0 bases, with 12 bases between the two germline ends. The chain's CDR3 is CASRQTGNSGNTIYF. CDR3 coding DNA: TGTGCCAGCAGGCAGACGGGGAACTCTGGAAACACCATATATTTT.

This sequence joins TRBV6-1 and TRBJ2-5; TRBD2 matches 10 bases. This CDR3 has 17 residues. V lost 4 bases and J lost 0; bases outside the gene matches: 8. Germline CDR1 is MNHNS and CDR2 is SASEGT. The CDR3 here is CASSGGWTSGHQETQYF. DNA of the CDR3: TGTGCCAGCAGTGGGGGCTGGACTAGCGGACACCAAGAGACCCAGTACTTC.